A selection of T cell receptor beta chains follows, all from one sample in a study of OX40 agonist ivuxolimab in advanced cancers. Only in-frame clones appear in the TCRdb table, and some are missing; sequencing was by immunoSEQ multiplex PCR. The sample lists some 49,000 clones, roughly four fifths seen once, with around 3.9% in the top ten. The sequencing used CD4+ or CD8+ T cells sorted from blood, collected in a trial of the OX40 agonist ivuxolimab. The receptor set was obtained from an adult with an advanced solid tumor such as melanoma, head and neck, liver or kidney cancer. Each CDR3 is given with its conserved first and last residue. The D gene is left open where the match is weak. A clone size is listed for some rows: how often the clone was seen (once, few, many), or a class if it is expanded.

CDR3 length	D gene	J gene	V gene	clone size	CDR3 protein	CDR3 DNA
14	TRBD1	TRBJ1-6	TRBV2	few	CASTRDRGTSPLHF	TGTGCCAGCACCCGGGACAGGGGTACTTCACCCCTCCACTTT
15	-	TRBJ1-6	TRBV9	-	CASSGEGTYNSPLHF	TGTGCCAGCAGCGGGGAGGGAACCTATAATTCACCCCTCCACTTT
14	TRBD1	TRBJ2-7	TRBV18	-	CASSPSRDSYEQYF	TGTGCCAGCTCACCATCCCGGGACAGTTACGAGCAGTACTTC
17	TRBD2	TRBJ2-3	TRBV4-2	-	CASSRPRLSGGTDTQYF	TGTGCCAGCAGCCGACCCCGACTGAGCGGGGGCACAGATACGCAGTATTTT
14	-	TRBJ1-6	TRBV11-2	-	CASRRGLPNSPLHF	TGTGCCAGCAGACGAGGGCTGCCTAATTCACCCCTCCACTTT
14	-	TRBJ1-5	TRBV27	-	CASSFTGGNQPQHF	TGTGCCAGCAGTTTCACCGGGGGTAATCAGCCCCAGCATTTT
13	TRBD1	TRBJ1-5	TRBV9	-	CASSVGQTQPQHF	TGTGCCAGCAGCGTGGGACAGACCCAGCCCCAGCATTTT
15	-	TRBJ2-7	TRBV28	-	CASSFYGVKTYEQYF	TGTGCCAGCAGTTTTTATGGGGTGAAGACCTACGAGCAGTACTTC
16	-	TRBJ2-7	TRBV9	-	CASSVEGRRDGYEQYF	TGTGCCAGCAGCGTAGAGGGGAGGAGGGACGGGTACGAGCAGTACTTC
12	-	TRBJ2-1	TRBV30	once	CAWSAQYNEQFF	TGTGCCTGGAGTGCCCAGTATAATGAGCAGTTCTTC
13	-	TRBJ1-2	TRBV9	-	CASSVALGYGYTF	TGTGCCAGCAGCGTAGCTTTAGGCTATGGCTACACCTTC
12	-	TRBJ1-6	TRBV6-5	few	CASRNRDGPLHF	TGTGCCAGCAGGAACCGAGACGGGCCCCTCCACTTT
15	TRBD2	TRBJ2-5	TRBV5-1	-	CASSLLAGEKETQYF	TGCGCCAGCAGCTTGCTAGCGGGGGAGAAAGAGACCCAGTACTTC
12	-	TRBJ2-7	TRBV6-5	-	CASKGGGNEQYF	TGTGCCAGCAAAGGAGGGGGCAACGAGCAGTACTTC
13	TRBD1	TRBJ1-2	TRBV28	-	CASTPFQGAGYTF	TGTGCCAGCACCCCTTTCCAGGGGGCTGGCTACACCTTC
13	-	TRBJ1-1	TRBV6-5	-	CASRDDGNTEAFF	TGTGCCAGCAGGGACGACGGGAACACTGAAGCTTTCTTT
14	-	TRBJ2-3	TRBV30	-	CAWRDVRSTDTQYF	TGTGCCTGGAGGGACGTGAGAAGTACAGATACGCAGTATTTT
14	-	TRBJ2-5	TRBV28	-	CASSLGLGSPNQYF	TGTGCCAGCAGTTTAGGGCTAGGTAGCCCTAACCAGTACTTC
15	TRBD2	TRBJ2-3	TRBV5-1	-	CASSFQGLATDTQYF	TGCGCCAGCAGCTTTCAGGGACTAGCAACAGATACGCAGTATTTT
18	TRBD2	TRBJ2-1	TRBV28	-	CASKFIAGRGGSYNEQFF	TGTGCCAGCAAGTTTATAGCGGGGCGAGGGGGGTCCTACAATGAGCAGTTCTTC
15	-	TRBJ1-1	TRBV6-5	-	CASSFQDPTETEAFF	TGTGCCAGCAGTTTCCAGGACCCTACAGAGACTGAAGCTTTCTTT
15	TRBD2	TRBJ2-1	TRBV28	once	CASSSGGASGNEQFF	TGTGCCAGCAGTTCCGGGGGGGCCAGTGGCAATGAGCAGTTCTTC
14	-	TRBJ1-5	TRBV5-4	-	CASSLGGTDQPQHF	TGTGCCAGCAGCTTGGGGGGTACAGATCAGCCCCAGCATTTT
18	-	TRBJ2-3	TRBV14	-	CASSQDSLVGAGTDTQYF	TGTGCCAGCAGCCAAGATAGTCTGGTAGGGGCTGGAACAGATACGCAGTATTTT
16	-	TRBJ2-2	TRBV7-8	-	CASSGYRVSNTGELFF	TGTGCCAGCAGCGGATACAGGGTTTCGAACACCGGGGAGCTGTTTTTT
15	-	TRBJ2-1	TRBV9	-	CASSVDGGSHNEQFF	TGTGCCAGCAGCGTAGATGGTGGATCCCACAATGAGCAGTTCTTC